Listed here is a single TCR beta chain. The CDR3 is made up of 14 amino acids. After removal of 0 bases from V and 10 bases from J, the junction contained 3 bases not matched to a gene. Germline V lookup: CDR1 SGHDN, CDR2 FVKESK. The data are from a study of T cell repertoires in cytomegalovirus infection. One entry per CDR3 protein results from TCRdb running MiXCR on the reads. The repertoire holds around 440,000 distinct CDR3 sequences, with around 11% as singletons. The TCR was taken from a human donor in good health (CMV status not recorded). Some clones in this sample may be carry-over from other donors' samples. Specimen: PBMCs. The chain employs TRBV14 and TRBJ1-6; 7 nucleotides line up with TRBD1. Here the CDR3 reads CASSQEAGGSPLHF. CDR3 sequence (DNA): TGTGCCAGCAGCCAAGAAGCAGGGGGGTCACCCCTCCACTTT.